This T cell receptor beta chain was captured by sequencing in a study of T cells in Graves' hyperthyroidism and ophthalmopathy. Study results and limitations: Classification by a 13 V-J model distinguished ophthalmopathy from stable hyperthyroidism.

This clonotype was counted a few times. Its antigen is unidentified. Amplification yielded TCR beta CDR3 regions, with RNA transcripts as the source. During a first-round RT-PCR of the TCR CDR3, the HTBI primer set was used. One entry per CDR3 protein, called by TCRdb with MiXCR from the multiplex PCR reads. In the table there are about 720,000 distinct CDR3 sequences, 15% to 20% of which are singletons. The V gene's germline CDR1 is LNHDA and CDR2 SQIVND (reference sequence). Unmatched junction bases numbered 5, after V lost 5 bases and J lost 2 bases. The CDR3 runs 16 residues. Across 18 months, stable Graves' hyperthyroidism was marked by no progression to ophthalmopathy. It was uncontrolled infection, other autoimmune disease, pregnancy or lactation that excluded patients.

This sequence originates from a man in his late teens or twenties with Graves' hyperthyroidism. The material sequenced was blood. The chain couples TRBV19 to TRBJ2-6; 8 nucleotides line up with TRBD1. In DNA, the CDR3 is TGTGCCAGTAGTGACAGGGGCGGCACTGGGGCCAACGTCCTGACTTTC. Translated, it gives CASSDRGGTGANVLTF.